This T cell receptor beta chain emerged from a study of T cells in Graves' hyperthyroidism and ophthalmopathy. Study outcomes and limitations: By a 13 V-J model, ophthalmopathy was set apart from stable hyperthyroidism. Model output signaled ophthalmopathy a median roughly six months ahead of onset. Blood also showed most of the thyroid clonotypes that were expanded above 0.001.

Concerning this clonotype itself: Antigen: not known.

There were TCR beta CDR3 regions amplified from RNA transcripts. TCR CDR3 regions were first amplified by RT-PCR with HTBI primers. TCRdb re-called the multiplex PCR reads through MiXCR, storing one row per CDR3 protein. The profile shows about 400,000 distinct CDR3 sequences, about 14% of them singletons. Germline loops: CDR1 SGHRS, CDR2 YFSETQ. The CDR3 length is 15 residues. The specimen was blood. The chain joins TRBV5-1 to TRBJ2-7, with 10 bases fitting TRBD1. The end of the DNA fits TRBJ2-1 better, so the J call may be wrong. The TCR sequence derives from a man in his forties or fifties with Graves' ophthalmopathy. The CDR3 reads CASSLEGTGDYEQFF. For the CDR3, the DNA is TGCGCCAGCAGCTTGGAGGGGACAGGGGACTACGAGCAGTTCTTC.